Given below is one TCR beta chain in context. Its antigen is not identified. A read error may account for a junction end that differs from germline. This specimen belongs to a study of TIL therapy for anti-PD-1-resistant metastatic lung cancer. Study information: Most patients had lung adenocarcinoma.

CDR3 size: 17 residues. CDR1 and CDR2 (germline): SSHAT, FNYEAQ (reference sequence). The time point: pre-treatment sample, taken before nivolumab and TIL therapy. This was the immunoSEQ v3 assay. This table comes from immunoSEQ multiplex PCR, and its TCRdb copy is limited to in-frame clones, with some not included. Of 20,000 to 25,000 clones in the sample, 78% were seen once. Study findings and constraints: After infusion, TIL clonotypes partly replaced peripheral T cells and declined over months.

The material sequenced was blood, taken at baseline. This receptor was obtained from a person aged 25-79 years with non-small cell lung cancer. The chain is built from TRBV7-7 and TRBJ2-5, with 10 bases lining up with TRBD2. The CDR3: CASSALESGGAYETQYF. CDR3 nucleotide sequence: TGTGCTAGCAGCGCCCTGGAGAGCGGGGGGGCCTATGAGACCCAGTACTTC.